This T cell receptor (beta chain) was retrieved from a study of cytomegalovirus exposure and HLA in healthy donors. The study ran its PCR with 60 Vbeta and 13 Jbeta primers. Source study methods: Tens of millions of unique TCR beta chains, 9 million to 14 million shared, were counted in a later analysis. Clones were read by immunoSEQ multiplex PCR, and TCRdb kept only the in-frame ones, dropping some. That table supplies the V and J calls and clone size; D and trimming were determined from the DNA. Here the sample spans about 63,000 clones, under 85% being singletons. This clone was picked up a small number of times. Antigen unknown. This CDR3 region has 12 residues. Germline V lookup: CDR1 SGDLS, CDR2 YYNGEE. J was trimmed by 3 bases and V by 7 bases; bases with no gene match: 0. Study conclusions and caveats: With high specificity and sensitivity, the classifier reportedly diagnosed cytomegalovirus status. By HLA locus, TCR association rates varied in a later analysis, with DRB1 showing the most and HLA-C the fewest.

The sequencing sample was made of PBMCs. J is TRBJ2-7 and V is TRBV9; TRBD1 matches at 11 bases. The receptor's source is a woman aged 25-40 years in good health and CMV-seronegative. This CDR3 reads CASGTGGYEQYF. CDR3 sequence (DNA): TGTGCCAGCGGGACAGGGGGCTACGAGCAGTACTTC.